This T cell receptor (beta chain) was retrieved from a study of T cell repertoires in cytomegalovirus infection. Study-level results: The cumulative frequency of public TCR beta families identified carriers of CMV plus the relevant HLA. Ex vivo, HLA-C-restricted CMV-specific TCR beta clonotypes prevailed over the rest of the response.

TCRdb re-called the reads through MiXCR, storing one row per CDR3 protein. The data show hundreds of thousands of distinct CDR3 sequences, 35% seen once. The CDR3 loop spans 14 amino acids. Between the trimmed V and J ends, which lost 4 bases and 0 bases, there was a span of 9 bases. As regards this clonotype: The antigen is undetermined.

This chain connects TRBV12-3 or TRBV12-4 to TRBJ1-1; no firm D call. The sample was PBMCs. This TCR was recovered from a human donor in good health (CMV status not recorded). Some clones in this sample may be carry-over from other donors' samples. CDR3 protein: CASSSRSMNTEAFF. The CDR3 nucleotides read TGTGCCAGCAGTTCTCGAAGCATGAACACTGAAGCTTTCTTT.